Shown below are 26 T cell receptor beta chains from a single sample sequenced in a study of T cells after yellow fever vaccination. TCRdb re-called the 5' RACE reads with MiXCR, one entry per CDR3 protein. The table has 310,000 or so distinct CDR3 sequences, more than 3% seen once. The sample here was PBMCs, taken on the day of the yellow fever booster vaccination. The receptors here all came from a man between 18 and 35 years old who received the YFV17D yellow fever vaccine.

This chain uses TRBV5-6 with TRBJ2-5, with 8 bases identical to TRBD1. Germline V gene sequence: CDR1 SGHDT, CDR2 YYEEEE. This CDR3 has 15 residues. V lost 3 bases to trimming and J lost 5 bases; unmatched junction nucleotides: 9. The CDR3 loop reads CASSSNQGAGETQYF. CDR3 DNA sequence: TGTGCCAGCAGCTCTAACCAGGGGGCAGGGGAGACCCAGTACTTC.

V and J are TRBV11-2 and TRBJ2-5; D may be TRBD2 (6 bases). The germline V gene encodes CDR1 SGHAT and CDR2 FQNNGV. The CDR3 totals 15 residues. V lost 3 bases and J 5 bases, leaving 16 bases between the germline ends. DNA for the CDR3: TGTGCCAGCAGCTTGGAGATTGCGGGGTGGGAGACCCAGTACTTC. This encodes CASSLEIAGWETQYF.

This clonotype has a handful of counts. The CDR3 is CASSQEPAASITDTQYF. In nucleotides, the CDR3 is TGCGCCAGCAGCCAAGAACCCGCAGCGTCAATCACAGATACGCAGTATTTT. The rearrangement joins TRBV4-1 to TRBJ2-3, with D hard to call. Germline assignment: CDR1 MGHRA and CDR2 YSYEKL. The ends were cut back, 0 bases at V and 2 bases at J, with 15 bases in the middle. The CDR3 is 17 residues long.

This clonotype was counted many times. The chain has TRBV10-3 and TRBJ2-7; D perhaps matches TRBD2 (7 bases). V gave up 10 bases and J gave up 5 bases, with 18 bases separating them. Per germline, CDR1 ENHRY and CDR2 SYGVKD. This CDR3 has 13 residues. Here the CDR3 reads CATRTAGQDEQYF. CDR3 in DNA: TGTGCCACGAGGACAGCGGGGCAGGACGAGCAGTACTTC.

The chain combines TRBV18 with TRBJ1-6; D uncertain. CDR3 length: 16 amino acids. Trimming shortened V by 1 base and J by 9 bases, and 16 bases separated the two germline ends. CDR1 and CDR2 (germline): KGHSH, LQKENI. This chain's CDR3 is CASSPQLAGAGSPLHF. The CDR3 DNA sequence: TGTGCCAGCTCACCACAACTTGCCGGTGCGGGTTCACCCCTCCACTTT.

CDR3 protein: CASSRRPQGQGEKLFF. In DNA form, the CDR3 reads TGCGCCAGCAGCCGCCGTCCACAGGGTCAGGGAGAAAAACTGTTTTTT. V gene TRBV5-1 combines with J gene TRBJ1-4, with a weak D call TRBD1 (6 bases). Germline V lookup: CDR1 SGHRS, CDR2 YFSETQ. The V end was cut by 4 bases, the J end by 8 bases, with 21 bases between. The CDR3 sequence is 16 residues long.

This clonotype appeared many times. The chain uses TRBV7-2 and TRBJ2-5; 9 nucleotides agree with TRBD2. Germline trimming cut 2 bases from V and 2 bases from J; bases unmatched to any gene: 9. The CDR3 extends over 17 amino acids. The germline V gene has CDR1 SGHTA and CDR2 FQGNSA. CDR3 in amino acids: CASSLRFLAGFQETQYF. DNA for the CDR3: TGTGCCAGCAGCTTAAGGTTCCTAGCGGGGTTTCAAGAGACCCAGTACTTC.

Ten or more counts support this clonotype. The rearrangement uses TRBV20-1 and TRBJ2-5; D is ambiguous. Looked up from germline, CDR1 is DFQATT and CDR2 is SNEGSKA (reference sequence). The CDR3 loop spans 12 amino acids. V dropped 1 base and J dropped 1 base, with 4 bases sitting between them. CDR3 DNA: TGCAGTGCTAGAGGGGGCCAAGAGACCCAGTACTTC. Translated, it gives CSARGGQETQYF.

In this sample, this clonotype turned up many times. CDR3 residues: CASSATSWGLAGSRETQYF. The CDR3 DNA sequence: TGCGCCAGCAGCGCTACGTCCTGGGGGCTAGCGGGTTCCCGGGAGACCCAGTACTTC. V gene TRBV5-1 combines with J gene TRBJ2-5; 8 nucleotides align to TRBD2. In germline, CDR1 is SGHRS, CDR2 YFSETQ. The CDR3 has 19 residues. After removal of 4 bases from V and 5 bases from J, the junction contained 22 bases not matched to a gene.

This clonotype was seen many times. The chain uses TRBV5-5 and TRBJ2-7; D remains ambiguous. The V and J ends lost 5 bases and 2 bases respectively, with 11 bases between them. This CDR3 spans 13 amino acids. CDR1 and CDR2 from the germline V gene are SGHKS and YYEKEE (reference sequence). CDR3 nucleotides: TGTGCCAGCAGGTCACCTGGAACCTACGAGCAGTACGTC. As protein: CASRSPGTYEQYV.

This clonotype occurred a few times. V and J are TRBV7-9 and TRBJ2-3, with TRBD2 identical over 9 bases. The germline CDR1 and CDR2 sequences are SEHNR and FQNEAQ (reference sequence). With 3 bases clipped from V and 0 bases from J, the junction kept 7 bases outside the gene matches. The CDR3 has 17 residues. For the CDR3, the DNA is TGTGCCAGCAGCTTCGCCGGCGGGGGGGTGAGCACAGATACGCAGTATTTT. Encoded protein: CASSFAGGGVSTDTQYF.

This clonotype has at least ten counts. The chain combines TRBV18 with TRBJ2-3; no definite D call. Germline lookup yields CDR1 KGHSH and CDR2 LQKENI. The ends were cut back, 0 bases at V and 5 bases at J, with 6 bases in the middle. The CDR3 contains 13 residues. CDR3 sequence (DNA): TGTGCCAGCTCACCACCTAGTGGAGATACGCAGTATTTT. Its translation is CASSPPSGDTQYF. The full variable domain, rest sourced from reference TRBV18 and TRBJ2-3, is NAGVMQNPRHLVRRRGQEARLRCSPMKGHSHVYWYRQLPEEGLKFMVYLQKENIIDESGMPKERFSAEFPKEGPSILRIQQVVRGDSAAYFCASSPPSGDTQYFGPGTRLTVL.

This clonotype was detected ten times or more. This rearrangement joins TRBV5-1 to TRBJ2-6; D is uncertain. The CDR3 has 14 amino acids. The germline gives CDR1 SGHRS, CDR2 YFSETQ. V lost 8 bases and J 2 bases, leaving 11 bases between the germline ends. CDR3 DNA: TGCGCCAGTACACAGCAAACTGGGGCCAACGTCCTGACTTTC. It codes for CASTQQTGANVLTF.

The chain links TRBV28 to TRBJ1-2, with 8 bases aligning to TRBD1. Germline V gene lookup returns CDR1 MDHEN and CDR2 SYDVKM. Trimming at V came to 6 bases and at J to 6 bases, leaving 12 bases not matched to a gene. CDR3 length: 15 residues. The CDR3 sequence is CASSPAGQGFDGYTF. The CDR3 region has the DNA TGTGCCAGCAGCCCTGCAGGACAGGGCTTTGATGGCTACACCTTC.

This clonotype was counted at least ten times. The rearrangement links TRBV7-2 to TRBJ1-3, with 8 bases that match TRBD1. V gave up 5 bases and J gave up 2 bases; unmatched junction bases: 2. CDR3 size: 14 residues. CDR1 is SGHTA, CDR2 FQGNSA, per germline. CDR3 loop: CASSRTGTGNTIYF. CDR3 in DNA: TGTGCCAGCAGCCGGACAGGGACTGGAAACACCATATATTTT.

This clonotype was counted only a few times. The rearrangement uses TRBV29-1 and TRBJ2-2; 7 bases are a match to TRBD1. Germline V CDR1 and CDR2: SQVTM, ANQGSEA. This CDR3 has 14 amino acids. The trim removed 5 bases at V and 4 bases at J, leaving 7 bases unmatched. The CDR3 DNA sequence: TGCAGCGTTCTCCGGGACAGCCTCACCGGGGAGCTGTTTTTT. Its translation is CSVLRDSLTGELFF.

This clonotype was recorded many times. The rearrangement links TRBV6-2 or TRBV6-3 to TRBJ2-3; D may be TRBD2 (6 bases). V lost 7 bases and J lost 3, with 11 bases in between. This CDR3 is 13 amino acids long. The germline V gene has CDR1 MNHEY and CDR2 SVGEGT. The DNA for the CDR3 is TGTGCCAGCAAGCAGGAGGGGACAGATACGCAGTATTTT. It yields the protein CASKQEGTDTQYF.

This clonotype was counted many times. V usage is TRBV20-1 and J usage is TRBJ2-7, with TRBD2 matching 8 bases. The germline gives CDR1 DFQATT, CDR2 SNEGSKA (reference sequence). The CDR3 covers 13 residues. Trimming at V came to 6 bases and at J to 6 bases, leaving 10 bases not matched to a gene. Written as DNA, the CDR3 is TGCAGTGCCCCCCGGCGGGGGGCCGCCGAGCAGTACTTC. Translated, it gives CSAPRRGAAEQYF.

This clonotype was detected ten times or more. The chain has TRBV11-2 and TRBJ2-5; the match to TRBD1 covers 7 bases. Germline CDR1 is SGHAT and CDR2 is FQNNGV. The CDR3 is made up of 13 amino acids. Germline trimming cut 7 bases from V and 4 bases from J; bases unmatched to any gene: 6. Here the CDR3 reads CASTIRQGETQYF. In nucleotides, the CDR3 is TGTGCCAGCACCATTAGACAGGGAGAGACCCAGTACTTC.

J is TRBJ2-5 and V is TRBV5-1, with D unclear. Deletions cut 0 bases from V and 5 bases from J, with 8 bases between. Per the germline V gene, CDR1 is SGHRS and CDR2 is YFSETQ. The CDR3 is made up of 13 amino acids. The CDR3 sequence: CASSLAPVETQYF. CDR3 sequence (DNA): TGCGCCAGCAGCTTGGCCCCAGTGGAGACCCAGTACTTC.

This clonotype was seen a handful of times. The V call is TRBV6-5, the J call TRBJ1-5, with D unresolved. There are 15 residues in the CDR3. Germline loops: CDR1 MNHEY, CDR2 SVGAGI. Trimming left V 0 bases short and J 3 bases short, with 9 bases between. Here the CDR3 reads CASSYSRALNQPQHF. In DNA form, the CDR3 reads TGTGCCAGCAGTTACTCGAGGGCCCTCAATCAGCCCCAGCATTTT.

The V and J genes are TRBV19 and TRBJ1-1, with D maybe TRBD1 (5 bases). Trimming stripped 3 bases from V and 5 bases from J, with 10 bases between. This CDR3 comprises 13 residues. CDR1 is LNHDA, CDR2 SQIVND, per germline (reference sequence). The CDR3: CASSMGGSTEAFF. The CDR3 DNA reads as TGTGCCAGTAGTATGGGGGGTAGTACTGAAGCTTTCTTT.

The CDR3 DNA follows: TGCAGTGCTAGAGCTTCGACAGGGAGTCAGCCCCAGCATTTT. Its protein product is CSARASTGSQPQHF. J is TRBJ1-5 and V is TRBV20-1; 7 bases line up with TRBD1. There are 14 residues in the CDR3. Losses at the gene ends were 1 base for V and 6 bases for J; bases not matched to a gene: 6. The germline gives CDR1 DFQATT, CDR2 SNEGSKA (reference sequence).

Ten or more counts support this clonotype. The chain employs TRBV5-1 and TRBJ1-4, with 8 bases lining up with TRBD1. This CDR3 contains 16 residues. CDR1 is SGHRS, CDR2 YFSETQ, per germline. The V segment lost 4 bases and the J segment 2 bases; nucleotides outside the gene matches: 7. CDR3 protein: CASSRTGPHTNEKLFF. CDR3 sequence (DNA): TGCGCCAGCAGCAGGACAGGGCCCCATACTAATGAAAAACTGTTTTTT. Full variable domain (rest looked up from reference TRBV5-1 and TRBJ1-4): KAGVTQTPRYLIKTRGQQVTLSCSPISGHRSVSWYQQTPGQGLQFLFEYFSETQRNKGNFPGRFSGRQFSNSRSEMNVSTLELGDSALYLCASSRTGPHTNEKLFFGSGTQLSVL.

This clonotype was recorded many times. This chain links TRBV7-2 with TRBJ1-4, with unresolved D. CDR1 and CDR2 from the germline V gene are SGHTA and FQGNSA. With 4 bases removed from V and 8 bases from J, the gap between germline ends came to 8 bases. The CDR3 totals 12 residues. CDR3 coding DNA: TGTGCCAGCAGCTACTTTTCCGAAAAACTGTTTTTT. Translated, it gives CASSYFSEKLFF.

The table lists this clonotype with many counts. The CDR3 is CASGDGNNYEQYF. The CDR3 region has the DNA TGTGCTAGTGGCGACGGGAACAATTACGAGCAGTACTTC. This chain links TRBV12-5 with TRBJ2-7, with D perhaps matching TRBD2 (5 bases). The CDR3 runs 13 residues. Per the germline V gene, CDR1 is LGHNT and CDR2 is FRNRAP. Trimming shortened V by 6 bases and J by 4 bases, and 13 bases separated the two germline ends.